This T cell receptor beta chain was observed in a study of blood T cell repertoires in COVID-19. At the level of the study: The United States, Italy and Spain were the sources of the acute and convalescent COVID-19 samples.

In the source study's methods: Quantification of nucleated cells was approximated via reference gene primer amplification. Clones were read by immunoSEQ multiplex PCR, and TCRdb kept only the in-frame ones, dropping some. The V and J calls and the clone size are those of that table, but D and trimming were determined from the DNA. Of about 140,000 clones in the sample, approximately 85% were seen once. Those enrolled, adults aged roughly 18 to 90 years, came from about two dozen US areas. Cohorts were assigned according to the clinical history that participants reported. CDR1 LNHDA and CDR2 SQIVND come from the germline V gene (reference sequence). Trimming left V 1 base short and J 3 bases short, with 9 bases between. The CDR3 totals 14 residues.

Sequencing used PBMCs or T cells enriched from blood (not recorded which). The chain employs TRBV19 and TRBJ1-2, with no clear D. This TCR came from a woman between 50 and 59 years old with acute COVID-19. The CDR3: CASSIGPGDYGYTF. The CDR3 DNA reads TGTGCCAGTAGTATAGGTCCAGGCGACTATGGCTACACCTTC.